This T cell receptor beta chain was captured in a study of identical twins. General study findings and limits: Alpha sequences out of frame and shared by twins had excess low generation probability. The study based its conclusions on cross-sectional statistical analysis and did not follow the same donors. The more abundant beta clonotypes in cord blood had fewer insertions, and memory repertoires did not show this.

One entry per CDR3 protein results from TCRdb running MiXCR on the 5' RACE reads. The data hold about 530,000 distinct CDR3 sequences, with 13% to 15% observed a single time. CDR1 and CDR2 (germline): SGHRS, YFSETQ. The V and J ends lost 3 bases and 3 bases, in that order; junction bases with no gene match: 5. This CDR3 contains 17 residues. This clonotype has a handful of counts. The antigen is unknown. The same sample was also used in a study of yellow fever vaccine responses in identical twins. That source adds: Convergence reportedly seemed to mark part of the twins' vaccine T cell response, with personalization marking the rest.

The sequence came from a woman under 30 in good health. Sequenced material: CD4+ T cells sorted from blood. The chain employs TRBV5-1 and TRBJ2-3, with 15 bases identical to TRBD2. CDR3 sequence reads: CASSSGLAGGPTDTQYF. CDR3 bases: TGCGCCAGCAGCTCAGGACTAGCGGGAGGGCCTACAGATACGCAGTATTTT.